The 23 T cell receptor beta chains in this list originate from one sample, sequenced in a study of blood T cell repertoires in COVID-19. Here immunoSEQ multiplex PCR was the method, and the copy in TCRdb shows in-frame clones only, minus some. The sample lists around 340,000 clones; around nine tenths were seen once. The sequenced sample consisted of PBMCs or T cells enriched from blood (not recorded which). These receptors came from a woman aged 25 to 45 who had been exposed to COVID-19.

Written as DNA, the CDR3 is TGTGCCAGCAGTTTATTCGGGGGAGGGAATGGCTACACCTTC. It yields the protein CASSLFGGGNGYTF. The genes are TRBV27 and TRBJ1-2; a possible D gene is TRBD1 (5 bases). This CDR3 comprises 14 residues. V was clipped by 1 base and J by 6 bases, with 12 bases between them. CDR1 and CDR2 from the germline V gene are MNHEY and SMNVEV (reference sequence).

In DNA, the CDR3 is TGTGCCAGCAGCTCGGGACAGAATAATCAGCCCCAGCATTTT. This gives the protein CASSSGQNNQPQHF. The V gene is TRBV11-3, the J gene TRBJ1-5; 7 bases align to TRBD1. J was trimmed by 4 bases and V by 4 bases; bases with no gene match: 4. Germline CDR1 is SGHNT and CDR2 is YENEEA. CDR3 length: 14 amino acids.

The chain couples TRBV27 to TRBJ1-2; no definite D call. The CDR3 length is 13 residues. V lost 3 bases, J lost 0 bases, and 5 bases lay in between. Germline CDR1 and CDR2: MNHEY and SMNVEV (reference sequence). The CDR3 DNA follows: TGTGCCAGCAGTTTCGGGTCTAACTATGGCTACACCTTC. It encodes CASSFGSNYGYTF.

This sequence joins TRBV30 and TRBJ2-3, with 7 bases lining up with TRBD2. Per germline, CDR1 GTSNPN and CDR2 SVGIG (reference sequence). V gave up 2 bases and J gave up 6 bases; unmatched junction bases: 8. This CDR3 spans 14 amino acids. CDR3 nucleotides: TGTGCCTGGAGTTTCGGCGGGAGTGCGGATACGCAGTATTTT. Encoded protein: CAWSFGGSADTQYF.

The chain uses TRBV28 and TRBJ2-7; 11 positions match TRBD2. Trimming took 6 bases from V and 6 from J; bases not matched to a gene: 4. This CDR3 region has 13 residues. Germline CDR1 is MDHEN and CDR2 is SYDVKM. The CDR3 nucleotides read TGTGCCAGCAGAACTAGCGGGAGTCGCGAGCAGTACTTC. It yields the protein CASRTSGSREQYF. The entire variable domain, with the rest obtained from reference TRBV28 and TRBJ2-7, is as follows: DVKVTQSSRYLVKRTGEKVFLECVQDMDHENMFWYRQDPGLGLRLIYFSYDVKMKEKGDIPEGYSVSREKKERFSLILESASTNQTSMYLCASRTSGSREQYFGPGTRLTVT.

The CDR3 nucleotides read TGTGCCAGCCGACAGGGCGGCAATCAGCCCCAGCATTTT. Translating it yields CASRQGGNQPQHF. The gene calls are TRBV2 and TRBJ1-5; 7 bases align to TRBD1. Unmatched junction bases numbered 3, after V lost 8 bases and J lost 2 bases. The CDR3 extends over 13 amino acids. The germline V gene encodes CDR1 SNHLY and CDR2 FYNNEI.

This clone was observed once. Here the CDR3 reads CAWNLAGDSDTQYF. The CDR3 nucleotides are TGTGCCTGGAACTTAGCGGGAGATTCGGATACGCAGTATTTT. V is TRBV30 and J is TRBJ2-3, with 9 bases fitting TRBD2. The CDR3 sequence is 14 residues long. Germline V CDR1 and CDR2: GTSNPN, SVGIG (reference sequence). The V gene end was trimmed by 4 bases and the J gene end by 6 bases; junction bases not matched to a gene: 8.

V usage is TRBV5-4 and J usage is TRBJ2-3; D perhaps matches TRBD2 (5 bases). CDR1 and CDR2 (germline): SGHNT, YYREEE (reference sequence). The V end lost 0 bases, the J end lost 2 bases, and 13 bases lay between the germline ends. The CDR3 is made up of 16 amino acids. The CDR3 coding sequence is TGTGCCAGCAGCTTGGGGGCTAGCAGAACCACAGATACGCAGTATTTT. The encoded protein is CASSLGASRTTDTQYF.

The rearrangement uses TRBV6-1 and TRBJ2-7, with D unresolved. With 2 bases removed from V and 7 bases from J, the gap between germline ends came to 9 bases. The CDR3 has 12 residues. Germline CDR1 and CDR2: MNHNS and SASEGT. The CDR3 region is CASSESFGEQYF. In DNA form, the CDR3 reads TGTGCCAGCAGTGAATCGTTCGGTGAGCAGTACTTC.

J is TRBJ2-5 and V is TRBV5-1; 7 bases are a match to TRBD2. The CDR3 has 13 amino acids. CDR1 and CDR2 (germline): SGHRS, YFSETQ. J gave up 5 bases and V 4 bases, and 5 bases lay outside the gene matches. The CDR3 coding sequence is TGCGCCAGCAGCAGCGGGATCACGGAGACCCAGTACTTC. Translating gives CASSSGITETQYF.

The chain uses TRBV5-5 and TRBJ2-3, with D tentatively TRBD2 (5 bases). The CDR3 has 14 amino acids. Trimming left V 5 bases short and J 4 bases short, with 14 bases between. The germline V gene encodes CDR1 SGHKS and CDR2 YYEKEE (reference sequence). The CDR3 coding sequence is TGTGCCAGCAGAGACTTCAGGAGGCCAGATACGCAGTATTTT. It translates to CASRDFRRPDTQYF.

This clone has a single count. The chain links TRBV6-2 or TRBV6-3 to TRBJ2-3; D uncertain. The length of the CDR3 is 15 residues. Per germline, CDR1 MNHEY and CDR2 SVGEGT. Trimming cost V 2 bases and J 0 bases, with 9 bases left between them. CDR3 amino acids: CASSYGRFSTDTQYF. The CDR3 region has the DNA TGTGCCAGCAGTTACGGCAGGTTTAGCACAGATACGCAGTATTTT.

About this clone: The junction departs from germline at one end; a sequencing error may be responsible. This chain joins TRBV7-7 and TRBJ2-2, with unresolved D. The CDR3 totals 16 residues. The V gene's germline CDR1 is SSHAT and CDR2 FNYEAQ (reference sequence). CDR3 bases: TGTGCTAGCAGCTTAGTTAATCTGGTCCCGGGTGCGGAGCTGTTTTTT. This gives the protein CASSLVNLVPGAELFF.

This chain links TRBV7-2 with TRBJ2-7, with 12 bases identical to TRBD2. The CDR3 consists of 16 residues. CDR1 is SGHTA and CDR2 is FQGNSA in the germline V gene. The ends lost 5 bases at V and 2 bases at J; junction bases unmatched: 7. DNA for the CDR3: TGTGCCAGCAGCCCACCTAGCGGGAGGGGCCCCTACGAGCAGTACTTC. Translation gives CASSPPSGRGPYEQYF.

The chain combines TRBV30 with TRBJ1-2; TRBD1 aligns across 10 bases. J gave up 8 bases and V 3 bases, and 6 bases lay outside the gene matches. This CDR3 comprises 13 residues. Germline CDR1 GTSNPN, CDR2 SVGIG (reference sequence). The CDR3 sequence: CAWRRQGAWGYTF. CDR3 DNA: TGTGCCTGGAGGCGACAGGGGGCCTGGGGCTACACCTTC.

This rearrangement joins TRBV18 to TRBJ2-1; TRBD2 agrees at 10 bases. Germline CDR1 reads KGHSH; CDR2 reads LQKENI. The CDR3 totals 14 residues. The trim removed 3 bases at V and 15 bases at J, leaving 11 bases unmatched. DNA of the CDR3: TGTGCCAGCTCACCTACATCTAGCGGGAGCGGGGGGTTCTTC. This encodes CASSPTSSGSGGFF.

This sequence joins TRBV2 and TRBJ1-4, with 7 bases that match TRBD1. CDR1 is SNHLY and CDR2 is FYNNEI in the germline V gene. J was trimmed by 8 bases and V by 1 base; bases with no gene match: 7. The CDR3 is made up of 15 amino acids. CDR3 sequence: CASSEGLGGSEKLFF. The DNA for the CDR3 is TGTGCCAGCAGTGAAGGGTTAGGGGGCAGCGAAAAACTGTTTTTT. Full variable domain (outside the CDR3, taken from reference TRBV2 and TRBJ1-4): EPEVTQTPSHQVTQMGQEVILRCVPISNHLYFYWYRQILGQKVEFLVSFYNNEISEKSEIFDDQFSVERPDGSNFTLKIRSTKLEDSAMYFCASSEGLGGSEKLFFGSGTQLSVL.

The chain is built from TRBV9 and TRBJ2-5; TRBD2 might be the D (5 bases). The V and J ends lost 5 bases and 3 bases respectively, with 11 bases between them. Looked up from germline, CDR1 is SGDLS and CDR2 is YYNGEE. The CDR3 sequence is 13 residues long. The CDR3 DNA sequence: TGTGCCAGCAGTCATGGGCGGGAAGAGACCCAGTACTTC. This sequence encodes CASSHGREETQYF.

J is TRBJ2-5 and V is TRBV6-5; D call uncertain. V was shortened by 5 bases and J by 5 bases, with 9 bases between the two germline ends. Germline loops: CDR1 MNHEY, CDR2 SVGAGI. This CDR3 contains 12 residues. CDR3 coding DNA: TGTGCCAGCAGTCGAGGTTGGGAGACCCAGTACTTC. Protein product: CASSRGWETQYF.

The rearrangement uses TRBV14 and TRBJ2-6, with no clear D. CDR1 and CDR2 (germline): SGHDN, FVKESK. Trimming removed 4 bases at V and 4 bases at J, with 17 bases between. The CDR3 has 17 amino acids. CDR3 in DNA: TGTGCCAGCAGCCCCCTGACTGCCCCCGGAGGGGCCAACGTCCTGACTTTC. Protein: CASSPLTAPGGANVLTF.

This sequence joins TRBV28 and TRBJ2-7; 9 bases are a match to TRBD1. CDR1 is MDHEN, CDR2 SYDVKM, per germline. V gave up 6 bases and J gave up 4 bases; unmatched junction bases: 13. The CDR3 runs to 16 residues. As DNA, the CDR3 is TGTGCCAGCAGGCTATCCATCGGGACAGGGTTTTACGAGCAGTACTTC. Residues: CASRLSIGTGFYEQYF.

The CDR3 DNA follows: TGTGCCAGCAGTTTCCAGTCCAGAAACACCATATATTTT. It yields the protein CASSFQSRNTIYF. V usage is TRBV12-3 or TRBV12-4 and J usage is TRBJ1-3, with no clear D. The CDR3 consists of 13 residues. Trimming shortened V by 3 bases and J by 5 bases, and 8 bases separated the two germline ends.

This sequence joins TRBV6-5 and TRBJ2-5, with TRBD2 identical over 10 bases. Germline trimming cut 2 bases from V and 2 bases from J; bases unmatched to any gene: 2. Germline V gives CDR1 MNHEY, CDR2 SVGAGI. The CDR3 is 15 residues long. Here the CDR3 reads CASSYIAGGQETQYF. The CDR3 DNA sequence: TGTGCCAGCAGTTACATAGCGGGGGGTCAAGAGACCCAGTACTTC.